A single sample gave rise to the 32 T cell receptor beta chains below, sequenced in a study of cytomegalovirus exposure and HLA in healthy donors. Sequencing was performed with immunoSEQ multiplex PCR; in TCRdb, only in-frame clones are kept and a portion is missing. Seen here are 98,000 or so clones, around 95% observed once, and the top ten hold 0.65% to 0.7%. What was sequenced was PBMCs. The receptor source for this set is a woman aged 18-30 years in good health and CMV-seronegative.

J is TRBJ1-1 and V is TRBV29-1; no clear D. This CDR3 is 12 amino acids long. The V end was cut by 4 bases, the J end by 1 base, with 7 bases between. Germline CDR1 is SQVTM and CDR2 is ANQGSEA. CDR3 sequence: CSVVVGNTEAFF. The CDR3 region has the DNA TGCAGCGTTGTCGTCGGGAACACTGAAGCTTTCTTT.

The chain uses TRBV7-3 and TRBJ2-1; D not resolved. CDR3 size: 16 residues. The germline V and J ends were trimmed by 1 base and 5 bases, with 15 bases remaining between them. CDR1 SGHTA and CDR2 FQGTGA come from the germline V gene. The CDR3 DNA reads as TGTGCCAGCAGCTTAATTAAGGCAGGAAGTAACAATGAGCAGTTCTTC. It yields the protein CASSLIKAGSNNEQFF.

The chain uses TRBV19 and TRBJ2-6; D call uncertain. Germline CDR1 is LNHDA and CDR2 is SQIVND (reference sequence). Between the trimmed V and J ends, which lost 4 bases and 4 bases, there was a span of 11 bases. The CDR3 consists of 15 residues. The CDR3, as DNA: TGTGCCAGTAGTAACCGCGGCTCGGGGGCCAACGTCCTGACTTTC. This translates into CASSNRGSGANVLTF.

V is TRBV5-6 and J is TRBJ1-6, with D maybe TRBD1 (6 bases). Germline CDR1 reads SGHDT; CDR2 reads YYEEEE. The CDR3 extends over 17 amino acids. The germline V and J ends were trimmed by 3 bases and 1 base, with 14 bases remaining between them. The CDR3 reads CASSYYRVSSYNSPLHF. CDR3 nucleotide sequence: TGTGCCAGCAGCTATTACAGGGTTAGTTCCTATAATTCACCCCTCCACTTT. Based on the CDR3 plus reference TRBV5-6 and TRBJ1-6, the full variable domain is DAGVTQSPTHLIKTRGQQVTLRCSPKSGHDTVSWYQQALGQGPQFIFQYYEEEERQRGNFPDRFSGHQFPNYSSELNVNALLLGDSALYLCASSYYRVSSYNSPLHFGNGTRLTVT.

The chain carries TRBV28 and TRBJ2-7; 8 bases agree with TRBD1. CDR1 and CDR2 (germline): MDHEN, SYDVKM. The V gene end was trimmed by 2 bases and the J gene end by 2 bases; junction bases not matched to a gene: 5. CDR3 size: 15 residues. The CDR3 loop is CASSLEGQGAYEQYF. CDR3 nucleotide sequence: TGTGCCAGCAGTTTAGAAGGACAGGGCGCCTACGAGCAGTACTTC.

The chain uses TRBV19 and TRBJ2-1, with a possible D match to TRBD2 (6 bases). The germline gives CDR1 LNHDA, CDR2 SQIVND (reference sequence). V shed 1 base and J shed 4 bases, with 20 bases lying between them. CDR3 size: 18 residues. The CDR3 DNA reads as TGTGCCAGTAGTATAGGCGCCGCGGGGCCCTCTCCTTACAATGAGCAGTTCTTC. Translating it yields CASSIGAAGPSPYNEQFF. Supplemented by reference TRBV19 and TRBJ2-1, the full variable domain reads DGGITQSPKYLFRKEGQNVTLSCEQNLNHDAMYWYRQDPGQGLRLIYYSQIVNDFQKGDIAEGYSVSREKKESFPLTVTSAQKNPTAFYLCASSIGAAGPSPYNEQFFGPGTRLTVL.

The chain combines TRBV5-8 with TRBJ1-5; 7 bases are a match to TRBD1. V lost 3 bases, J lost 0 bases, and 3 bases stayed unmatched. The CDR3 has 15 residues. CDR1 and CDR2 (germline): SGHTS, YDEGEE. The CDR3 DNA follows: TGTGCCAGCAGCTGGACAGGTAATAGCAATCAGCCCCAGCATTTT. Its protein product is CASSWTGNSNQPQHF.

This clone was seen a single time. This chain uses TRBV27 with TRBJ2-1, with TRBD2 as a possible D gene (7 bases). The germline V gene encodes CDR1 MNHEY and CDR2 SMNVEV (reference sequence). CDR3 length: 16 amino acids. V dropped 8 bases and J dropped 4 bases, with 21 bases sitting between them. CDR3 region: CASRSSRGGLYNEQFF. The CDR3 coding sequence is TGTGCCAGCCGTTCCTCGAGGGGGGGCTTATACAATGAGCAGTTCTTC.

The rearrangement links TRBV10-3 to TRBJ1-3, with TRBD1 as a possible D gene (6 bases). Germline V CDR1 and CDR2: ENHRY, SYGVKD. The V and J ends lost 6 bases and 0 bases respectively, with 12 bases between them. The CDR3 is 15 amino acids. In DNA form, the CDR3 reads TGTGCCATCAGCCTGACAGGATCCTCTGGAAACACCATATATTTT. The encoded protein is CAISLTGSSGNTIYF.

This rearrangement joins TRBV29-1 to TRBJ2-1; tentative D call: TRBD2 (7 bases). Trimming removed 7 bases at V and 5 bases at J, with 15 bases between. Germline CDR1 SQVTM, CDR2 ANQGSEA. The CDR3 is 13 residues long. DNA for the CDR3: TGCAGCGCCGGAGGGGGGGGGAACAATGAGCAGTTCTTC. As protein: CSAGGGGNNEQFF.

The gene calls are TRBV4-3 and TRBJ2-1; D is undetermined. CDR3 length: 20 amino acids. From germline, CDR1 is LGHNA and CDR2 YSLEER. The V and J ends lost 0 bases and 1 base respectively, with 22 bases between them. CDR3 bases: TGCGCCAGCAGCCAAGATGAATTGCAGAGTTTATCAGGTTCCTACAATGAGCAGTTCTTC. The encoded protein is CASSQDELQSLSGSYNEQFF.

This chain connects TRBV11-2 to TRBJ2-3, with D maybe TRBD1 (6 bases). Germline-derived CDR1 and CDR2 are SGHAT and FQNNGV. V was shortened by 6 bases and J by 1 base, with 11 bases between the two germline ends. This CDR3 has 14 amino acids. The CDR3 reads CASRQGHGTDTQYF. CDR3 sequence (DNA): TGTGCCAGCAGGCAGGGACACGGCACAGATACGCAGTATTTT.

The chain joins TRBV5-4 to TRBJ2-7; 8 nucleotides match TRBD1. CDR1 is SGHNT and CDR2 is YYREEE in the germline V gene (reference sequence). Trimming took 5 bases from V and 6 from J; bases not matched to a gene: 7. The CDR3 consists of 13 residues. The CDR3 sequence: CASRLGQGGEQYF. The DNA for the CDR3 is TGTGCCAGCAGATTAGGACAGGGTGGCGAGCAGTACTTC.

The V and J genes are TRBV5-6 and TRBJ2-1, with D maybe TRBD1 (6 bases). Germline loops: CDR1 SGHDT, CDR2 YYEEEE. The V end lost 4 bases, the J end lost 4 bases, and 12 bases lay between the germline ends. This CDR3 comprises 14 residues. The CDR3 nucleotides are TGTGCCAGCAGCGTCCGGGACAATTACAATGAGCAGTTCTTC. This translates into CASSVRDNYNEQFF.

Only a few counts were recorded for this clone. V usage is TRBV4-2 and J usage is TRBJ2-7, with 9 bases aligning to TRBD1. Trimming removed 7 bases from V and 4 bases from J; junction bases left unmatched: 8. This CDR3 has 14 residues. CDR1 and CDR2 from the germline V gene are LGHNA and YNFKEQ. Here the CDR3 reads CASKGQGETYEQYF. CDR3 bases: TGTGCCAGCAAGGGACAGGGAGAAACTTACGAGCAGTACTTC.

The chain recombines TRBV2 with TRBJ1-4; D unresolved. From germline, CDR1 is SNHLY and CDR2 FYNNEI. V shed 5 bases and J shed 7 bases, with 8 bases lying between them. The CDR3 consists of 12 residues. The CDR3 loop reads CASSSRFEKLFF. CDR3 DNA: TGTGCCAGCAGTTCCCGGTTTGAAAAACTGTTTTTT.

This clone has just a few counts. The chain is built from TRBV10-2 and TRBJ2-5; 7 bases line up with TRBD2. V lost 6 bases to trimming and J lost 2 bases; unmatched junction nucleotides: 12. CDR1 is WSHSY, CDR2 SAAADI, per germline. The CDR3 has 16 amino acids. The CDR3 here is CASRKRGGTLQETQYF. The CDR3 DNA reads TGCGCCAGCAGGAAGCGGGGAGGGACCTTACAAGAGACCCAGTACTTC.

The genes are TRBV5-8 and TRBJ2-3; TRBD2 aligns across 8 bases. J was trimmed by 4 bases and V by 5 bases; bases with no gene match: 6. Looked up from germline, CDR1 is SGHTS and CDR2 is YDEGEE. This CDR3 has 14 residues. The CDR3: CASSSLAGPDTQYF. CDR3 sequence (DNA): TGTGCCAGCAGTTCCTTAGCGGGGCCAGATACGCAGTATTTT.

The chain has TRBV30 and TRBJ2-7; 9 bases line up with TRBD1. The CDR3 loop spans 14 amino acids. Germline CDR1 and CDR2: GTSNPN and SVGIG (reference sequence). J gave up 4 bases and V 3 bases, and 7 bases lay outside the gene matches. This CDR3 reads CAWSPGQGFYEQYF. The CDR3 bases are TGTGCCTGGAGCCCGGGACAGGGTTTTTACGAGCAGTACTTC. Together with reference TRBV30 and TRBJ2-7, the CDR3 gives the full variable domain: SQTIHQWPATLVQPVGSPLSLECTVEGTSNPNLYWYRQAAGRGLQLLFYSVGIGQISSEVPQNLSASRPQDRQFILSSKKLLLSDSGFYLCAWSPGQGFYEQYFGPGTRLTVT.

The V call is TRBV5-1, the J call TRBJ1-2; weak D call: TRBD1 (5 bases). V was cut by 0 bases and J by 1 base, with 10 bases left in between. Germline loops: CDR1 SGHRS, CDR2 YFSETQ. CDR3 length: 15 residues. The CDR3 DNA reads as TGCGCCAGCAGCTTGGGCCAGGGATATAACTATGGCTACACCTTC. It codes for CASSLGQGYNYGYTF.

The chain carries TRBV27 and TRBJ2-7; 10 nucleotides match TRBD2. This CDR3 is built from 14 residues. Per the germline V gene, CDR1 is MNHEY and CDR2 is SMNVEV (reference sequence). The V segment lost 5 bases and the J segment 6 bases; nucleotides outside the gene matches: 7. The CDR3 DNA is TGTGCCAGCAGTGGACCGGGACTAGCGTTCGAGCAGTACTTC. Translation gives CASSGPGLAFEQYF.

The V and J genes are TRBV19 and TRBJ2-6; the D gene is possibly TRBD1 (5 bases). Trimming took 11 bases from V and 6 from J, leaving 20 bases between them. The CDR3 runs to 15 residues. Germline-derived CDR1 and CDR2 are LNHDA and SQIVND (reference sequence). CDR3 residues: CASRPRAFEANVLTF. The CDR3 coding sequence is TGTGCCTCTAGGCCCAGGGCCTTTGAGGCCAACGTCCTGACTTTC.

V and J are TRBV2 and TRBJ1-1; 9 bases line up with TRBD1. This CDR3 spans 13 amino acids. V shed 7 bases and J 5 bases; nucleotides not matched to a gene: 5. CDR1 is SNHLY, CDR2 FYNNEI, per germline. The CDR3 DNA reads as TGTGCCAGCAATTGGGACAGGGAGACTGAAGCTTTCTTT. The encoded protein is CASNWDRETEAFF. Supplemented by reference TRBV2 and TRBJ1-1, the full variable domain reads EPEVTQTPSHQVTQMGQEVILRCVPISNHLYFYWYRQILGQKVEFLVSFYNNEISEKSEIFDDQFSVERPDGSNFTLKIRSTKLEDSAMYFCASNWDRETEAFFGQGTRLTVV.

The V gene is TRBV18, the J gene TRBJ2-7; 7 nucleotides agree with TRBD1. Germline V gene sequence: CDR1 KGHSH, CDR2 LQKENI. The CDR3 contains 14 residues. With 3 bases clipped from V and 3 bases from J, the junction kept 5 bases outside the gene matches. The CDR3 here is CASSPGPGGYEQYF. CDR3 bases: TGTGCCAGCTCACCCGGGCCAGGGGGCTACGAGCAGTACTTC. The full variable domain, in which reference TRBV18 and TRBJ2-7 provide the parts outside the CDR3, is NAGVMQNPRHLVRRRGQEARLRCSPMKGHSHVYWYRQLPEEGLKFMVYLQKENIIDESGMPKERFSAEFPKEGPSILRIQQVVRGDSAAYFCASSPGPGGYEQYFGPGTRLTVT.

The chain links TRBV15 to TRBJ2-5; the match to TRBD2 covers 9 bases. Germline V gives CDR1 LNHNV, CDR2 YYDKDF (reference sequence). The CDR3 spans 15 residues. V was clipped by 3 bases and J by 5 bases; unmatched bases: 7. CDR3 region: CATSSPSGGTETQYF. The CDR3 DNA sequence: TGTGCCACCAGCAGCCCGAGCGGGGGGACGGAGACCCAGTACTTC. The complete variable domain, with remaining parts taken from reference TRBV15 and TRBJ2-5, reads DAMVIQNPRYQVTQFGKPVTLSCSQTLNHNVMYWYQQKSSQAPKLLFHYYDKDFNNEADTPDNFQSRRPNTSFCFLDIRSPGLGDTAMYLCATSSPSGGTETQYFGPGTRLLVL.

This rearrangement joins TRBV9 to TRBJ2-7; D is possibly TRBD1 (5 bases). The CDR3 sequence is 15 residues long. Germline V gene lookup returns CDR1 SGDLS and CDR2 YYNGEE. V gave up 4 bases and J gave up 2 bases, with 16 bases separating them. CDR3 sequence (DNA): TGTGCCAGCAGCCAGGGCAGCAGCGCTACCTACGAGCAGTACTTC. Translation: CASSQGSSATYEQYF.

The V and J genes are TRBV2 and TRBJ2-3; TRBD1 matches at 8 bases. Trimming took 5 bases from V and 3 from J; bases not matched to a gene: 4. Germline V CDR1 and CDR2: SNHLY, FYNNEI. The CDR3 consists of 14 residues. In DNA form, the CDR3 reads TGTGCCAGCAGTAGACAGGGGACGACAGATACGCAGTATTTT. The encoded protein is CASSRQGTTDTQYF.

The gene calls are TRBV15 and TRBJ1-2; 7 bases align to TRBD1. The CDR3 totals 14 residues. Per germline, CDR1 LNHNV and CDR2 YYDKDF (reference sequence). After removal of 4 bases from V and 5 bases from J, the junction contained 7 bases not matched to a gene. As DNA, the CDR3 is TGTGCCACCAGCATAAGGGACAGAGCATATGGCTACACCTTC. Translating gives CATSIRDRAYGYTF.

This chain links TRBV28 with TRBJ2-2; 8 nucleotides line up with TRBD1. Germline loops: CDR1 MDHEN, CDR2 SYDVKM. V was pared by 5 bases and J by 4 bases, with 12 bases of the junction left unmatched. The CDR3 runs to 17 residues. CDR3 in DNA: TGTGCCAGCAGTCCCCTTGTTGGGACAGGACCCACCGGGGAGCTGTTTTTT. Amino acids: CASSPLVGTGPTGELFF.

The rearrangement links TRBV2 to TRBJ2-1; perhaps TRBD2 as D (5 bases). Germline assignment: CDR1 SNHLY and CDR2 FYNNEI. This CDR3 is built from 14 residues. Trimming cost V 9 bases and J 0 bases, with 12 bases left between them. CDR3 sequence: CARKDSSSYNEQFF. The CDR3 bases are TGTGCCAGAAAGGACTCAAGCTCCTACAATGAGCAGTTCTTC.

The chain is built from TRBV7-3 and TRBJ2-5; 8 nucleotides match TRBD2. Germline V gene data show CDR1 as SGHTA and CDR2 as FQGTGA. V trimming: 2 bases; J trimming: 5 bases; junction bases outside the gene matches: 10. The CDR3 loop spans 16 amino acids. The CDR3 nucleotides read TGTGCCAGCAGCTTAGTTCCGGGGGGGCCTGGGGAGACCCAGTACTTC. Amino acid sequence: CASSLVPGGPGETQYF.

CDR3 coding DNA: TGTGCCAGCAGTTTACCAGGGGGCAATCAGCCCCAGCATTTT. Encoded protein: CASSLPGGNQPQHF. The V gene is TRBV28, the J gene TRBJ1-5, with D maybe TRBD1 (6 bases). The CDR3 contains 14 residues. V was clipped by 2 bases and J by 2 bases, with 7 bases between them. Per germline, CDR1 MDHEN and CDR2 SYDVKM.